These T cell receptor beta chains were read from a single sample in a study of blood T cell repertoires in COVID-19. This table comes from immunoSEQ multiplex PCR, and its TCRdb copy is limited to in-frame clones, with some not included. The profile shows 260,000 or so clones, 83% of them singletons. The sample taken for sequencing was PBMCs or T cells enriched from blood (not recorded which). Receptors originate from a woman aged 40 to 50 who had been exposed to COVID-19. Both conserved end residues are part of each CDR3. D genes are given only for firm matches. The size of a clone is reported for some rows only, either as once, few or many, or as a class for expanded clones.

V	J	D	size	DNA	CDR3
TRBV7-9	TRBJ1-2	TRBD1	NA	TGTGCCAGCAGTTTAGGACAGGCAGCCGGCTACACCTTC	CASSLGQAAGYTF
TRBV24-1	TRBJ2-5	TRBD2	NA	TGTGCCACCAGTGATCCTAGCGGGGTAGGGGAGACCCAGTACTTC	CATSDPSGVGETQYF
TRBV19	TRBJ2-1	TRBD2	NA	TGTGCCAGTACCGCGGGGGGGAGAGCCGTCTCCTACAATGAGCAGTTCTTC	CASTAGGRAVSYNEQFF
TRBV18	TRBJ1-1	TRBD1	few	TGTGCCAGCTCATCAACCGGGACAGCTCCTGAAGCTTTCTTT	CASSSTGTAPEAFF
TRBV7-2	TRBJ2-3	TRBD2	NA	TGTGCCAGCAGCTTACCAGCGGGGAGATCCTGGAGCACAGATACGCAGTATTTT	CASSLPAGRSWSTDTQYF
TRBV9	TRBJ1-2	TRBD1	NA	TGTGCCAGCAGCGCAGGGACAGGGGAGAACTATGGCTACACCTTC	CASSAGTGENYGYTF
TRBV7-9	TRBJ1-4	TRBD1	NA	TGTGCCAGCAGCTCGGACAGGGGGCAGGGTGAAAAACTGTTTTTT	CASSSDRGQGEKLFF
TRBV27	TRBJ2-1	NA	NA	TGTGCCAGCAGTTTCGCGGGCCCCTACAATGAGCAGTTCTTC	CASSFAGPYNEQFF
TRBV19	TRBJ1-4	TRBD1	NA	TGTGCCAGTAGTCTGGGACAGGGGGCCCTTCCCAATGAAAAACTGTTTTTT	CASSLGQGALPNEKLFF
TRBV29-1	TRBJ1-2	TRBD1	NA	TGCAGCGTTGAAGATCCGGACAGGAATTCGTACACCTTC	CSVEDPDRNSYTF
TRBV7-3	TRBJ2-5	TRBD1	NA	TGTGCCAGCAGCAGGGACAGGGAGGAGACCCAGTACTTC	CASSRDREETQYF
TRBV3-1/TRBV3-2	TRBJ1-3	NA	NA	TGTGCCAGCAGCCAAAAGGGGCCCTCTGGAAACACCATATATTTT	CASSQKGPSGNTIYF
TRBV3-1/TRBV3-2	TRBJ2-3	NA	NA	TGTGCCAGCAACCCATCAGGGGTTTCACTTGATACGCAGTATTTT	CASNPSGVSLDTQYF
TRBV11-1	TRBJ1-3	NA	NA	TGTGCCAGCAGCCTCCTGACAGCCAACTCTGGAAACACCATATATTTT	CASSLLTANSGNTIYF
TRBV5-1	TRBJ2-5	NA	once	TGCGCCAGCAGCCTACAGGGCCAAGAGACCCAGTACTTC	CASSLQGQETQYF
TRBV28	TRBJ1-4	TRBD1	NA	TGTGCCAGCAGTTCCCCCGGGACAGGTTGGAATCTGTTTTTT	CASSSPGTGWNLFF
TRBV13	TRBJ1-1	NA	NA	TGTGCCAGCAGCTTAGGGGGGGCAGATGAAGCTTTCTTT	CASSLGGADEAFF
TRBV19	TRBJ1-5	NA	NA	TGTGCCAGTAGTACCACAGGGTATAGCAATCAGCCCCAGCATTTT	CASSTTGYSNQPQHF
TRBV12-3/TRBV12-4	TRBJ1-1	NA	NA	TGTGCCAGCAGTTTACCTCAGGTTACTGAAGCTTTCTTT	CASSLPQVTEAFF
TRBV3-1/TRBV3-2	TRBJ1-2	TRBD1	NA	TGTGCCAGCAGCCAGCGACGGACAGGAAGAGGCTACACCTTC	CASSQRRTGRGYTF
TRBV9	TRBJ1-6	NA	NA	TGTGCCAGCAGCACCCTTAATCTAAGGGGCTCACCCCTCCACTTT	CASSTLNLRGSPLHF
TRBV29-1	TRBJ1-1	NA	NA	TGCAGCGTTGGTGACACAGTGAACACTGAAGCTTTCTTT	CSVGDTVNTEAFF
TRBV29-1	TRBJ1-1	NA	NA	TGCAGCGTCGCGCGGGGTTCGGGGCGGAACACTGAAGCTTTCTTT	CSVARGSGRNTEAFF
TRBV18	TRBJ1-1	TRBD1	once	TGTGCCAGCTCACCTTTAGGGGGCTTGAACACTGAAGCTTTCTTT	CASSPLGGLNTEAFF
TRBV5-1	TRBJ2-5	NA	NA	TGCGCCAGCAGCTTGGTGTCGAGCCAAGAGACCCAGTACTTC	CASSLVSSQETQYF
TRBV12-3/TRBV12-4	TRBJ1-2	NA	NA	TGTGCCAGCAGTTTAGGGCAGAACTATGGCTACACCTTC	CASSLGQNYGYTF
TRBV5-1	TRBJ1-6	NA	NA	TGCGCCAGCAGCTTGCTCCCCAGGTGGGTGGATTCACCCCTCCACTTT	CASSLLPRWVDSPLHF
TRBV7-2	TRBJ2-3	NA	NA	TGTGCCAGCAGCTTAGACAGGTACACAGATACGCAGTATTTT	CASSLDRYTDTQYF
TRBV30	TRBJ2-5	TRBD2	NA	TGTGCCTGGAGGGGACTAGCTTCGGAGACCCAGTACTTC	CAWRGLASETQYF
TRBV18	TRBJ2-1	TRBD1	NA	TGTGCCAGCTCCCCCCGGACAGGAAACCTTGCATGGGGGCAGTTCTTC	CASSPRTGNLAWGQFF
TRBV5-4	TRBJ1-1	TRBD1	NA	TGTGCCAGCAGCTTTCAGCCAGGGGGCGCAGGTACTGAAGCTTTCTTT	CASSFQPGGAGTEAFF
TRBV5-4	TRBJ2-1	TRBD1	NA	TGTGCCAGCAGCTTACCCGGGACAGGGTACAATGAGCAGTTCTTC	CASSLPGTGYNEQFF
TRBV2	TRBJ2-3	NA	NA	TGTGCCAGCAGTGGCCGGGACACCTACACAGATACGCAGTATTTT	CASSGRDTYTDTQYF
TRBV5-8	TRBJ2-3	TRBD2	NA	TGTGCCAGCAGCCCGGGAACTAGCGGGGGGCTCGGGGGCTCAGATACGCAGTATTTT	CASSPGTSGGLGGSDTQYF
TRBV19	TRBJ1-1	TRBD1	NA	TGTGCCAGTAGTTCACAGGGGGATGGCACTGAAGCTTTCTTT	CASSSQGDGTEAFF
TRBV7-2	TRBJ2-1	TRBD2	NA	TGTGCCAGCAGCTTTTGGGAGAATAGCGGGGGGGCAGGCGGTGAGCAGTTCTTC	CASSFWENSGGAGGEQFF
TRBV5-8	TRBJ1-6	NA	once	TGTGCCAGCAGCTTGGATGGCAGGGGAAATTCACCCCTCCACTTT	CASSLDGRGNSPLHF
TRBV6-5	TRBJ1-3	NA	NA	TGTGCCAGCAGTTACGGCCTCTCTGGAAACACCATATATTTT	CASSYGLSGNTIYF
TRBV6-1	TRBJ1-5	TRBD1	NA	TGTGCCAGCAGTGGAGCGGACAGGGCGGTTCAGCCCCAGCATTTT	CASSGADRAVQPQHF
TRBV2	TRBJ2-3	TRBD2	NA	TGTGCCAGCAACAGCGGGGCGATCACAGATACGCAGTATTTT	CASNSGAITDTQYF
TRBV5-1	TRBJ2-2	NA	NA	TGCGCCAGCAGCGCGAGAGGCACCAATGCGAACACCGGGGAGCTGTTTTTT	CASSARGTNANTGELFF
TRBV27	TRBJ1-6	TRBD1	NA	TGTGCCAGCAGTGACAGGGGAGGTTCACCCCTCCACTTT	CASSDRGGSPLHF
TRBV6-1	TRBJ1-2	NA	NA	TGTGCCAGCAGTGAGTGGGGGGGATATGGCTACACCTTC	CASSEWGGYGYTF
TRBV7-9	TRBJ1-1	NA	NA	TGTGCCAGCAGCTCCCCCGTTCAGGGGATAGACACTGAAGCTTTCTTT	CASSSPVQGIDTEAFF
TRBV6-8	TRBJ2-7	TRBD2	NA	TGTGCCAGCAGTACCCACTTCGGGGGGGGGCTGTCCTACGAGCAGTACTTC	CASSTHFGGGLSYEQYF